This T cell receptor (beta chain) was sequenced in a study of blood T cell repertoires in COVID-19. Study information: COVID-19 samples collected from the United States, Italy and Spain covered acute and convalescent phases. The analysed material was cDNA or gDNA that came from T cells, B-cell-depleted T cells, or PBMCs.

Original analysis: Estimates of nucleated cell counts were drawn from the amplification of reference gene primers. The protocol was immunoSEQ multiplex PCR, while the TCRdb copy is restricted to in-frame clones and leaves out a portion. V and J calls and clone size follow that table, whereas D and trimming were derived from the DNA. The table shows roughly 25,000 clones, with around 66% occurring only once. V lost 3 bases to trimming and J lost 4 bases; unmatched junction nucleotides: 1. Germline CDR1 is LNHDA and CDR2 is SQIVND (reference sequence). The length of the CDR3 is 13 residues. The rearrangement uses TRBV19 and TRBJ1-1; 8 nucleotides agree with TRBD1. This TCR derives from a man in his sixties with active or convalescent COVID-19. Sequencing was performed on peripheral blood. The CDR3: CASSMTGVTEAFF. CDR3 DNA: TGTGCCAGTAGTATGACAGGGGTCACTGAAGCTTTCTTT.